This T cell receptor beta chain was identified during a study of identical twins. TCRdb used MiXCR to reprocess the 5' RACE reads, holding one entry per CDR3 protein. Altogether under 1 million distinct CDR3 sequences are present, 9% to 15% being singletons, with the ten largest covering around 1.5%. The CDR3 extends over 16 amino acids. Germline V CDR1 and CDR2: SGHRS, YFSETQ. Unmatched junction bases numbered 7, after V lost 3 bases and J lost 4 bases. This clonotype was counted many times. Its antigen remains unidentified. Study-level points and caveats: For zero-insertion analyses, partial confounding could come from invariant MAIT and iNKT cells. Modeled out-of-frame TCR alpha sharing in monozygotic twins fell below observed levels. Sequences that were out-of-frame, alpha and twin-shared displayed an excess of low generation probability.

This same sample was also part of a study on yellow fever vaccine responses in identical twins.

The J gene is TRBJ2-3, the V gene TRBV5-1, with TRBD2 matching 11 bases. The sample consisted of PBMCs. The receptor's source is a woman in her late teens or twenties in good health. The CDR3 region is CASSSTSGSFADTQYF. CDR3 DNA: TGCGCCAGCAGCTCCACTAGCGGGAGTTTCGCAGATACGCAGTATTTT.